One sample yielded the 11 T cell receptor beta chains listed below, sequenced in a study of patients and donors after allogeneic stem cell transplantation. TCRdb reprocessed the RT-PCR reads via MiXCR and lists one record per CDR3 protein. Counted here are 190,000 or so distinct CDR3 sequences, around 40% occurring once; the ten biggest clones make up 9.5% to 13%. The sample taken for sequencing was blood, either unsorted or a sorted T cell fraction (not recorded which). All receptors come from a human donor who was either an allogeneic HSCT recipient or a stem cell or donor lymphocyte infusion donor (not recorded which). It is not recorded whose cells these are; they may come from a transplant donor.

The CDR3 nucleotides are TGCGCCAGCAGCCTCATCCTGGGGTTGGACAGGGTCCTACAAGAGACCCAGTACTTC. Its protein product is CASSLILGLDRVLQETQYF. The rearrangement links TRBV4-1 to TRBJ2-5; TRBD1 matches at 8 bases. Germline V gene data show CDR1 as MGHRA and CDR2 as YSYEKL. The trim removed 4 bases at V and 2 bases at J, leaving 18 bases unmatched. The CDR3 runs 19 residues.

This clonotype has a handful of counts. The chain employs TRBV20-1 and TRBJ1-5, with D uncertain. The germline V gene encodes CDR1 DFQATT and CDR2 SNEGSKA (reference sequence). The CDR3 is 13 residues long. The V end lost 3 bases, the J end lost 0 bases, and 6 bases lay between the germline ends. CDR3 loop: CSASKDSNQPQHF. CDR3 DNA sequence: TGCAGTGCTAGCAAGGATAGCAATCAGCCCCAGCATTTT.

This clonotype has just one count. This chain connects TRBV5-1 to TRBJ1-4; possibly TRBD1 for D (6 bases). The CDR3 sequence is 15 residues long. Germline CDR1 reads SGHRS; CDR2 reads YFSETQ. Between the trimmed V and J ends, which lost 0 bases and 8 bases, there was a span of 14 bases. CDR3 sequence: CASSLGPGHEEKLFF. DNA of the CDR3: TGCGCCAGCAGCTTGGGCCCGGGACACGAAGAAAAACTGTTTTTT.

The chain couples TRBV20-1 to TRBJ1-6; 11 positions agree with TRBD1. From germline, CDR1 is DFQATT and CDR2 SNEGSKA (reference sequence). The CDR3 consists of 14 residues. J gave up 6 bases and V 4 bases, and 2 bases lay outside the gene matches. The CDR3 bases are TGCAGTGCTAAGGGGACAGGGGGTAATTCACCCCTCCACTTT. Translated: CSAKGTGGNSPLHF.

The J gene is TRBJ1-5, the V gene TRBV7-2, with unresolved D. Germline CDR1 is SGHTA and CDR2 is FQGNSA. Deletions cut 3 bases from V and 2 bases from J, with 8 bases between. The CDR3 is 14 amino acids. CDR3 sequence reads: CASSFSSRNQPQHF. The CDR3 nucleotides are TGTGCCAGCAGCTTTTCATCACGCAATCAGCCCCAGCATTTT.

This clonotype has a handful of counts. This sequence joins TRBV29-1 and TRBJ1-1; D remains ambiguous. The CDR3 is 13 residues long. CDR1 is SQVTM, CDR2 ANQGSEA, per germline. Trimming removed 4 bases from V and 1 base from J, with 10 bases in between. The CDR3 DNA is TGCAGCGTTGCACGGGGATCGAACACTGAAGCTTTCTTT. Protein product: CSVARGSNTEAFF.

V and J are TRBV25-1 and TRBJ2-7; 7 bases are a match to TRBD2. With 5 bases clipped from V and 2 bases from J, the junction kept 9 bases outside the gene matches. CDR1 and CDR2 (germline): MGHDK, SYGVNS. The CDR3 covers 15 residues. In DNA form, the CDR3 reads TGTGCCAGCAGTCCCATTGGGGGACTAACCTACGAGCAGTACTTC. Amino acid sequence: CASSPIGGLTYEQYF.

The sample holds a few counts of this clonotype. The V gene is TRBV12-3 or TRBV12-4, the J gene TRBJ1-1, with 7 bases matching TRBD1. Trimming removed 7 bases from V and 8 bases from J; junction bases left unmatched: 10. The CDR3 has 13 amino acids. CDR3 DNA: TGTGCCAGCAACAAGGGTCGGACAGGCGAAGCTTTCTTT. It translates to CASNKGRTGEAFF.

V and J are TRBV10-3 and TRBJ1-5, with D possibly TRBD1 on 6 matching bases. Deletions cut 4 bases from V and 2 bases from J, with 15 bases between. Germline V lookup: CDR1 ENHRY, CDR2 SYGVKD. The CDR3 covers 16 residues. Here the CDR3 DNA reads TGTGCCATCAGTGGCGGGACACGGCGGGGCAATCAGCCCCAGCATTTT. Protein sequence: CAISGGTRRGNQPQHF.

CDR3 sequence reads: CASSLEVLAGSYNEQFF. CDR3 DNA: TGCGCCAGCAGCTTGGAGGTACTAGCGGGGTCTTACAATGAGCAGTTCTTC. The V gene is TRBV5-1, the J gene TRBJ2-1; TRBD2 matches at 10 bases. V gave up 0 bases and J gave up 4 bases; unmatched junction bases: 7. This CDR3 is built from 17 residues. Germline V gives CDR1 SGHRS, CDR2 YFSETQ.

This clonotype was counted only a few times. V is TRBV9 and J is TRBJ2-3; D is uncertain. Trimming removed 0 bases from V and 2 bases from J, with 7 bases in between. CDR3 length: 14 residues. Germline assignment: CDR1 SGDLS and CDR2 YYNGEE. This chain's CDR3 is CASSVGLDTDTQYF. The CDR3 nucleotides read TGTGCCAGCAGCGTAGGGCTGGACACAGATACGCAGTATTTT.